The TCR beta chain described here comes from a study of T cells expressing NK-cell markers. Looking at the study overall: Out of eight donors sequenced, seven tested HCMV-seropositive and the remaining one seronegative. Study-wide results and limits: Several donors likewise had their CD3+CD56-NKG2C+ fraction led by these clonotypes. In a group of roughly 6 donors, dominant NKG2C+ clonotypes represented 1.0-7.0% of CD8+ T cells.

In regard to this clonotype: Its antigen is undetermined.

No DNA is given; TCRdb re-called the 5' RACE reads and lists each CDR3 protein once. Its listing shows about 300,000 distinct CDR3 sequences. Germline V lookup: CDR1 SGHRS, CDR2 YFSETQ. CDR3 length equals 17 residues. Sequencing used blood T cells: a sorted CD56 or NKG2C T cell subset, CD4+ or CD8+ T cells, or bulk PBMC T cells (not recorded which). The chain links TRBV5-1 to TRBJ2-1; lacking DNA, the TRBD2 call made by TCRdb goes unchecked. The clonotype originates from a woman aged 18-70 years in good health. The CDR3: CASSTGTSRSSYNEQFF.